The rows below give T cell receptor beta chains drawn from one sample of a study of T cells in Graves' hyperthyroidism and ophthalmopathy. A single record per CDR3 protein comes from TCRdb applying MiXCR to the multiplex PCR reads. This table holds some 800,000 distinct CDR3 sequences, roughly 37% found once. Sample: blood. The source is a man aged 18-30 years with Graves' hyperthyroidism. Both conserved end residues are part of each CDR3.

TRBV20-1,16,CSARDRRSSGANVLTF
TRBV10-3,17,CAIRGLSKDREGYEQYF
TRBV20-1,12,CSARERRELQYF
TRBV10-3,13,CATGTGEGYEQYF
TRBV7-9,13,CASYELAPYEQYF
TRBV12-3/TRBV12-4,11,CASGPGQPQHF
TRBV7-2,11,CASRLNYEQYF
TRBV25-1,14,CASSGLGGNQPQHF
TRBV6-5,14,CASSPGGDYQPQHF
TRBV20-1,15,CSASGTALRANVLTF
TRBV10-3,13,CAISDGGSEKLFF
TRBV7-9,17,CASSQDGLDSYTYEQYF
TRBV20-1,12,CSAKPTGRRQYF